The present TCR beta chain was sequenced within a study of shared T cell receptors in the human thymus. V was trimmed by 6 bases and J by 0 bases, leaving 11 bases between them. Germline CDR1 reads MNHNS; CDR2 reads SASEGT. This CDR3 has 14 residues. Sequencing was performed with immunoSEQ multiplex PCR; in TCRdb, only in-frame clones are kept and a portion is missing. The sample holds some 760,000 clones, over 75% seen once. This sample was also put to use in a study of human thymus T cells. That report adds: Donors consisted of healthy Finnish infants (having corrective surgery for congenital heart defects).

This TCR came from a girl less than two years old with a congenital heart defect. The sample was thymocytes. The J gene is TRBJ1-1, the V gene TRBV6-1, with D unresolved. The CDR3 DNA reads as TGTGCCAGCAGGAGGTTTGTGATGAACACTGAAGCTTTCTTT. Its protein is CASRRFVMNTEAFF.